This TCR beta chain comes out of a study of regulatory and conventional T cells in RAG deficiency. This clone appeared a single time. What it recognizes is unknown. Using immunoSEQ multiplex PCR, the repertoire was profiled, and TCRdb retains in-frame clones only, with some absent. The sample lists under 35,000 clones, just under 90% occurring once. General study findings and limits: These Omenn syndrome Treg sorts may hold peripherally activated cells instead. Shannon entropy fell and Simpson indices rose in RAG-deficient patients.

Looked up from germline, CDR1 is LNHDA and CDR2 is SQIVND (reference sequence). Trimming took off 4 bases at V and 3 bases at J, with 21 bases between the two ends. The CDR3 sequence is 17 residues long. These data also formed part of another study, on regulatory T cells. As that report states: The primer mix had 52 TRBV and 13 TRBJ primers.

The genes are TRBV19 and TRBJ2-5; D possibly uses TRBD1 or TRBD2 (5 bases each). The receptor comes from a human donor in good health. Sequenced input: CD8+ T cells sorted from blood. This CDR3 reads CASSTFSRGLAEETQYF. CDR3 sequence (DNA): TGTGCCAGTAGTACGTTCTCCCGGGGCCTTGCGGAAGAGACCCAGTACTTC.